This note documents a single TCR beta chain sequence. Repertoires were generated with immunoSEQ multiplex PCR, while TCRdb's copy carries only in-frame clones and drops some. The table records tens of thousands of clones, just under 85% of them present only once. This specimen belongs to a study of cytomegalovirus exposure and HLA in healthy donors. Material: PBMCs. The clonotype comes from a man in his thirties or forties in good health and CMV-seronegative.

DNA for the CDR3: TGTGCCAGCAGTTCCAGACTAGCGGGCCACACAGATACGCAGTATTTT. It yields the protein CASSSRLAGHTDTQYF. The chain joins TRBV27 to TRBJ2-3, with 10 bases aligning to TRBD2. In germline, CDR1 is MNHEY, CDR2 SMNVEV (reference sequence). V shed 4 bases, J shed 2 bases, and the junction held 6 bases outside the gene matches. This CDR3 spans 16 amino acids.